The 26 T cell receptor beta chains below were found in one sample sequenced in a study of T-cell memory formation after mild COVID-19. From the 5' RACE reads, TCRdb called clonotypes with MiXCR, one entry per CDR3 protein. Of some 490,000 distinct CDR3 sequences in the sample, around a sixth were seen once. Sequencing used PBMCs or a T cell subset sorted from them (not recorded which). These receptors were collected from an adult woman who had mild COVID-19 (a few samples of this study predate the infection). Cell type and time point are not known.

This clonotype appeared a few times. The chain couples TRBV2 to TRBJ2-2, with a possible D match to TRBD2 (6 bases). The germline CDR1 and CDR2 sequences are SNHLY and FYNNEI. There are 14 residues in the CDR3. V was pared by 8 bases and J by 0 bases, with 10 bases between. As DNA, the CDR3 is TGTGCCAGCGCGGGAACGGCGAACACCGGGGAGCTGTTTTTT. Its translation: CASAGTANTGELFF. The full variable domain, completed using reference TRBV2 and TRBJ2-2, is EPEVTQTPSHQVTQMGQEVILRCVPISNHLYFYWYRQILGQKVEFLVSFYNNEISEKSEIFDDQFSVERPDGSNFTLKIRSTKLEDSAMYFCASAGTANTGELFFGEGSRLTVL.

This clonotype was observed a handful of times. This chain links TRBV9 with TRBJ1-1; TRBD1 is a possible D gene (5 bases). CDR3 size: 17 residues. V was clipped by 6 bases and J by 6 bases, with 27 bases between them. Looked up from germline, CDR1 is SGDLS and CDR2 is YYNGEE. The CDR3 nucleotides are TGTGCCAGCACCCCCCCCGGCACCCTCACGGGGGGACCTGAAGCTTTCTTT. Protein: CASTPPGTLTGGPEAFF.

This rearrangement joins TRBV5-1 to TRBJ2-3; TRBD2 agrees at 8 bases. This CDR3 is 15 amino acids long. With V trimmed by 2 bases and J by 6 bases, 8 bases remained unmatched. The germline gives CDR1 SGHRS, CDR2 YFSETQ. CDR3 DNA sequence: TGCGCCAGCAGCTTCGGGGGGGGCCTGTCGGATACGCAGTATTTT. This translates into CASSFGGGLSDTQYF.

The chain combines TRBV14 with TRBJ1-2; D unresolved. Trimming took off 0 bases at V and 11 bases at J, with 10 bases between the two ends. The CDR3 is 12 amino acids. The germline V gene has CDR1 SGHDN and CDR2 FVKESK. CDR3 in amino acids: CASSQELTGYTF. In nucleotides, the CDR3 is TGTGCCAGCAGCCAAGAACTGACTGGTTACACCTTC.

The chain has TRBV20-1 and TRBJ2-2; 10 positions match TRBD1. Trimming removed 5 bases from V and 7 bases from J; junction bases left unmatched: 4. This CDR3 spans 13 amino acids. Germline V gene lookup returns CDR1 DFQATT and CDR2 SNEGSKA (reference sequence). CDR3: CSARGQGFGELFF. The CDR3 coding sequence is TGCAGTGCTCGGGGACAGGGGTTCGGGGAGCTGTTTTTT.

This clonotype was detected ten times or more. An end of the junction differs from the germline gene, which may be a read error. The chain is built from TRBV7-7 and TRBJ2-1, with D uncertain. This CDR3 has 13 amino acids. CDR1 and CDR2 (germline): SSHAT, FNYEAQ (reference sequence). The CDR3 DNA follows: TGTGCTAGCAGCTTAGCAGAGGCGGATGAGCAGTTCTTC. Translating it yields CASSLAEADEQFF.

This clonotype occurred a few times. V usage is TRBV29-1 and J usage is TRBJ2-7; TRBD2 aligns across 8 bases. This CDR3 is built from 13 residues. The trim removed 2 bases at V and 5 bases at J, leaving 5 bases unmatched. Germline CDR1 reads SQVTM; CDR2 reads ANQGSEA. As DNA, the CDR3 is TGCAGCGTTGAACGAACGGGGGGGGACGAGCAGTACTTC. Protein: CSVERTGGDEQYF.

This clonotype was seen only a few times. The chain links TRBV19 to TRBJ1-5; D remains unclear. Per germline, CDR1 LNHDA and CDR2 SQIVND (reference sequence). This CDR3 has 13 residues. V was trimmed by 7 bases and J by 4 bases, leaving 11 bases between them. This CDR3 is CASTPNANQPQHF. The CDR3 DNA sequence: TGTGCCAGTACCCCTAACGCAAATCAGCCCCAGCATTTT.

This clonotype was picked up a small number of times. V usage is TRBV28 and J usage is TRBJ2-5; D is ambiguous. This CDR3 spans 13 amino acids. V was cut by 5 bases and J by 10 bases, with 17 bases left in between. Germline CDR1 is MDHEN and CDR2 is SYDVKM. CDR3 DNA sequence: TGTGCCAGCAGTCCTCCGGGTGGGTGGAACCAGTACTTC. Its translation is CASSPPGGWNQYF.

This clonotype has just a few counts. The CDR3: CASSWAGSGYTF. CDR3 DNA sequence: TGTGCCAGCAGTTGGGCGGGCAGTGGCTACACCTTC. J is TRBJ1-2 and V is TRBV12-3 or TRBV12-4; no clear D gene. V shed 4 bases and J shed 7 bases, with 10 bases lying between them. The CDR3 sequence is 12 residues long.

This clonotype was seen more than once but under ten times. The chain couples TRBV15 to TRBJ2-2; weak D call: TRBD1 (6 bases). Per germline, CDR1 LNHNV and CDR2 YYDKDF (reference sequence). Between the trimmed V and J ends, which lost 5 bases and 5 bases, there was a span of 21 bases. This CDR3 is 17 amino acids long. The CDR3 loop reads CATSPNSDRILTGELFF. The CDR3 nucleotides are TGTGCCACCAGCCCCAATTCGGACAGAATCCTAACCGGGGAGCTGTTTTTT. Full variable domain (rest looked up from reference TRBV15 and TRBJ2-2): DAMVIQNPRYQVTQFGKPVTLSCSQTLNHNVMYWYQQKSSQAPKLLFHYYDKDFNNEADTPDNFQSRRPNTSFCFLDIRSPGLGDTAMYLCATSPNSDRILTGELFFGEGSRLTVL.

This clonotype occurred a few times. V and J are TRBV14 and TRBJ2-6; 10 bases are shared with TRBD2. The CDR3 is made up of 17 amino acids. Trimming took 5 bases from V and 1 from J; bases not matched to a gene: 5. Germline CDR1 reads SGHDN; CDR2 reads FVKESK. Here the CDR3 reads CASSADSGGSGANVLTF. CDR3 in DNA: TGTGCCAGCAGCGCCGATAGCGGGGGGTCTGGGGCCAACGTCCTGACTTTC. The full variable domain, rest sourced from reference TRBV14 and TRBJ2-6, is EAGVTQFPSHSVIEKGQTVTLRCDPISGHDNLYWYRRVMGKEIKFLLHFVKESKQDESGMPNNRFLAERTGGTYSTLKVQPAELEDSGVYFCASSADSGGSGANVLTFGAGSRLTVL.

This clonotype has just a few counts. CDR3 region: CASSVAGTSGSYEQYF. The CDR3, as DNA: TGTGCCAGCAGCGTAGCGGGGACTAGCGGGTCCTACGAGCAGTACTTC. This chain links TRBV9 with TRBJ2-7; 12 positions match TRBD2. With V trimmed by 0 bases and J by 1 base, 2 bases remained unmatched. CDR1 is SGDLS and CDR2 is YYNGEE in the germline V gene. This CDR3 comprises 16 residues. Full variable domain (outside the CDR3, taken from reference TRBV9 and TRBJ2-7): DSGVTQTPKHLITATGQRVTLRCSPRSGDLSVYWYQQSLDQGLQFLIQYYNGEERAKGNILERFSAQQFPDLHSELNLSSLELGDSALYFCASSVAGTSGSYEQYFGPGTRLTVT.

This clonotype was found a few times. The V and J genes are TRBV12-3 or TRBV12-4 and TRBJ2-2; TRBD2 is a possible D gene (5 bases). V was cut by 2 bases and J by 2 bases, with 12 bases left in between. This CDR3 has 16 amino acids. The CDR3 reads CASSLWRTRNTGELFF. DNA of the CDR3: TGTGCCAGCAGTTTATGGAGGACCAGAAACACCGGGGAGCTGTTTTTT.

The chain's CDR3 is CASSQVAGNVYEQYF. Here the CDR3 DNA reads TGCGCCAGCAGCCAAGTTGCGGGGAATGTCTACGAGCAGTACTTC. The rearrangement links TRBV4-1 to TRBJ2-7; D possibly corresponds to TRBD2 (6 bases). The V gene lost 1 base and the J gene lost 3 bases, with 13 bases spanning the gap. This CDR3 is 15 amino acids long. In germline, CDR1 is MGHRA, CDR2 YSYEKL.

This chain joins TRBV29-1 and TRBJ2-7; a weak D match, TRBD2 (6 bases). Trimming took off 6 bases at V and 1 base at J, with 13 bases between the two ends. The CDR3 has 13 residues. Germline V CDR1 and CDR2: SQVTM, ANQGSEA. The CDR3 DNA is TGCAGCGTCCGGGGGACGGTATCCTACGAGCAGTACTTC. Protein: CSVRGTVSYEQYF.

This clonotype was counted between two and nine times. CDR3 coding DNA: TGCAGTGCTAGAGATCTAGGGGCCGGCGAGACCCAGTACTTC. Translation gives CSARDLGAGETQYF. J is TRBJ2-5 and V is TRBV20-1, with D tentatively TRBD1 (5 bases). The CDR3 is 14 residues long. CDR1 is DFQATT, CDR2 SNEGSKA, per germline (reference sequence). V lost 0 bases, J lost 5 bases, and 13 bases lay in between.

This clonotype was recorded a few times. CDR3 nucleotide sequence: TGTGCCAGCAGCTTGGACGGGAAAACGGGCGAGCAGTACTTC. Amino acids: CASSLDGKTGEQYF. The chain carries TRBV5-6 and TRBJ2-7; the D gene is possibly TRBD2 (5 bases). The ends were cut back, 0 bases at V and 6 bases at J, with 13 bases in the middle. CDR3 length equals 14 residues. In germline, CDR1 is SGHDT, CDR2 YYEEEE.

The rearrangement links TRBV27 to TRBJ2-1, with D possibly matching TRBD1 (6 bases). This CDR3 region has 15 residues. V was trimmed by 8 bases and J by 7 bases, leaving 21 bases between them. The V gene's germline CDR1 is MNHEY and CDR2 SMNVEV (reference sequence). CDR3 sequence (DNA): TGTGCCAGCGGGATACAGGGAGCGCTTGGGAATGAGCAGTTCTTC. It codes for CASGIQGALGNEQFF.

This clonotype showed up just a few times. This chain joins TRBV20-1 and TRBJ2-1; maybe TRBD1 (6 bases). V was pared by 3 bases and J by 4 bases, with 10 bases between. There are 13 residues in the CDR3. CDR1 is DFQATT, CDR2 SNEGSKA, per germline (reference sequence). The CDR3 region has the DNA TGCAGTGCTAGGCTACAGGGATACAATGAGCAGTTCTTC. Protein: CSARLQGYNEQFF.

This clonotype occurred a few times. The V gene is TRBV5-1, the J gene TRBJ2-3, with D unclear. V lost 3 bases, J lost 2 bases, and 13 bases lay in between. CDR3 length: 15 amino acids. Germline values: CDR1 SGHRS, CDR2 YFSETQ. CDR3 amino acids: CASSSGSPNTDTQYF. In DNA form, the CDR3 reads TGCGCCAGCAGCTCCGGGTCACCGAACACAGATACGCAGTATTTT.

This clonotype has a count of ten or more. The chain is built from TRBV12-5 and TRBJ2-5; D possibly corresponds to TRBD2 (6 bases). The V end lost 7 bases, the J end lost 5 bases, and 17 bases lay between the germline ends. Looked up from germline, CDR1 is LGHNT and CDR2 is FRNRAP. This CDR3 is 14 amino acids long. The CDR3 spells CASALWEVWETQYF. The CDR3 DNA sequence: TGTGCTAGTGCGCTCTGGGAGGTATGGGAGACCCAGTACTTC.

The chain combines TRBV5-6 with TRBJ1-5, with 10 bases lining up with TRBD1. CDR1 is SGHDT, CDR2 YYEEEE, per germline. The J segment lost 2 bases and the V segment lost 4 bases, leaving 6 bases of the junction unmatched. CDR3 length: 16 amino acids. CDR3 sequence: CASSETGTGGNQPQHF. As DNA, the CDR3 is TGTGCCAGCAGCGAAACCGGGACAGGGGGCAATCAGCCCCAGCATTTT.

The CDR3 DNA is TGTGCCAGCAGCTTCTTGGCTAGCGGGGGTAATGAGCAGTTCTTC. This translates into CASSFLASGGNEQFF. The rearrangement links TRBV5-6 to TRBJ2-1, with 10 positions matching TRBD2. The germline V gene encodes CDR1 SGHDT and CDR2 YYEEEE. V dropped 2 bases and J dropped 7; count of bases not matched to a gene: 6. The CDR3 runs to 15 residues. Variable domain in full (rest from reference TRBV5-6 and TRBJ2-1): DAGVTQSPTHLIKTRGQQVTLRCSPKSGHDTVSWYQQALGQGPQFIFQYYEEEERQRGNFPDRFSGHQFPNYSSELNVNALLLGDSALYLCASSFLASGGNEQFFGPGTRLTVL.

V is TRBV7-7 and J is TRBJ1-1; D ambiguous. CDR1 and CDR2 from the germline V gene are SSHAT and FNYEAQ (reference sequence). The V end lost 5 bases, the J end lost 1 base, and 11 bases lay between the germline ends. There are 14 residues in the CDR3. CDR3 region: CASSPAHGNTEAFF. The CDR3 nucleotides are TGTGCCAGCAGCCCCGCCCATGGGAACACTGAAGCTTTCTTT.

The J gene is TRBJ2-1, the V gene TRBV12-3 or TRBV12-4; 7 bases fit TRBD2. V dropped 6 bases and J dropped 7; count of bases not matched to a gene: 12. CDR3 size: 15 residues. CDR3 protein: CASSHPTSDGNEQFF. Here the CDR3 DNA reads TGTGCCAGCAGCCACCCAACTAGCGACGGGAATGAGCAGTTCTTC.